The 9 T cell receptor beta chains presented below share a single source sample, sequenced in a study of blood T cell repertoires in COVID-19. Measured with immunoSEQ multiplex PCR; TCRdb has only the in-frame clones, and not every one. The sample lists about 84,000 clones, 75% to 85% occurring once. Sequencing was done on a sample of peripheral blood. Receptors were obtained from an elderly woman with acute or convalescent COVID-19.

This chain links TRBV5-1 with TRBJ1-3; weak D call: TRBD1 (6 bases). Between the trimmed V and J ends, which lost 1 base and 0 bases, there was a span of 8 bases. The CDR3 is 15 amino acids. From germline, CDR1 is SGHRS and CDR2 YFSETQ. In nucleotides, the CDR3 is TGCGCCAGCAGCTTGTCAGGGGACTCTGGAAACACCATATATTTT. Amino acid sequence: CASSLSGDSGNTIYF.

V is TRBV7-2 and J is TRBJ2-5; 8 nucleotides align to TRBD2. CDR1 and CDR2 (germline): SGHTA, FQGNSA. With V trimmed by 8 bases and J by 9 bases, 14 bases remained unmatched. This CDR3 spans 14 amino acids. This CDR3 reads CASGTGGAVGAQYF. The CDR3 DNA sequence: TGTGCCAGCGGAACGGGGGGGGCGGTCGGGGCCCAGTACTTC.

The CDR3 DNA is TGTGCCAGCTCAAGGGGACAGGGAAACACCATATATTTT. Its translation: CASSRGQGNTIYF. The chain is built from TRBV18 and TRBJ1-3; 7 bases fit TRBD1. Germline CDR1 KGHSH, CDR2 LQKENI. This CDR3 has 13 residues. Unmatched junction bases numbered 2, after V lost 5 bases and J lost 4 bases. The complete variable domain, with remaining parts taken from reference TRBV18 and TRBJ1-3, reads NAGVMQNPRHLVRRRGQEARLRCSPMKGHSHVYWYRQLPEEGLKFMVYLQKENIIDESGMPKERFSAEFPKEGPSILRIQQVVRGDSAAYFCASSRGQGNTIYFGEGSWLTVV.

The chain combines TRBV19 with TRBJ1-2; D gene unclear. Trimming took off 5 bases at V and 5 bases at J, with 18 bases between the two ends. Germline V gene sequence: CDR1 LNHDA, CDR2 SQIVND (reference sequence). The CDR3 extends over 15 amino acids. The CDR3 here is CASSSEAGAGYGYTF. The CDR3 DNA sequence: TGTGCCAGTAGTTCCGAGGCGGGCGCGGGGTATGGCTACACCTTC.

This rearrangement joins TRBV28 to TRBJ1-5; D is unclear. The CDR3 covers 12 residues. V was cut by 3 bases and J by 4 bases, with 4 bases left in between. From germline, CDR1 is MDHEN and CDR2 SYDVKM. The CDR3, as DNA: TGTGCCAGCAGTTTTATGAATCAGCCCCAGCATTTT. Protein sequence: CASSFMNQPQHF.

The chain employs TRBV6-5 and TRBJ2-7, with a weak D call TRBD1 (5 bases). Germline CDR1 MNHEY, CDR2 SVGAGI. CDR3 size: 14 residues. The chain's CDR3 is CALLSQGRNYEQYF. The CDR3 DNA sequence: TGTGCTCTGCTATCCCAGGGCAGGAACTACGAGCAGTACTTC.

The CDR3 DNA reads as TGTGCCAGCAGCCCCCGACCGGGAGCGGGCAATGAGCAGTTCTTC. It is translated as CASSPRPGAGNEQFF. The chain carries TRBV11-3 and TRBJ2-1; D may be TRBD2 (6 bases). V shed 5 bases and J shed 6 bases, with 17 bases lying between them. CDR3 length equals 15 residues. CDR1 and CDR2 (germline): SGHNT, YENEEA.

In this sample, this clone turned up once. The rearrangement links TRBV6-5 to TRBJ1-2; 7 bases match TRBD1. Germline loops: CDR1 MNHEY, CDR2 SVGAGI. The CDR3 is 15 amino acids. The junction had 6 bases not matched to a gene; V was cut back by 0 bases and J by 5 bases. As DNA, the CDR3 is TGTGCCAGCAGTTACTCGTTCGAGACAGGGTATGGCTACACCTTC. It encodes CASSYSFETGYGYTF.

This clone came up a few times. V usage is TRBV11-3 and J usage is TRBJ2-1; 7 nucleotides line up with TRBD2. The CDR3 length is 14 residues. Germline V lookup: CDR1 SGHNT, CDR2 YENEEA. V dropped 1 base and J dropped 6; count of bases not matched to a gene: 3. CDR3 sequence reads: CASSLAGGSNEQFF. The CDR3 nucleotides read TGTGCCAGCAGCTTAGCGGGAGGTTCCAATGAGCAGTTCTTC.